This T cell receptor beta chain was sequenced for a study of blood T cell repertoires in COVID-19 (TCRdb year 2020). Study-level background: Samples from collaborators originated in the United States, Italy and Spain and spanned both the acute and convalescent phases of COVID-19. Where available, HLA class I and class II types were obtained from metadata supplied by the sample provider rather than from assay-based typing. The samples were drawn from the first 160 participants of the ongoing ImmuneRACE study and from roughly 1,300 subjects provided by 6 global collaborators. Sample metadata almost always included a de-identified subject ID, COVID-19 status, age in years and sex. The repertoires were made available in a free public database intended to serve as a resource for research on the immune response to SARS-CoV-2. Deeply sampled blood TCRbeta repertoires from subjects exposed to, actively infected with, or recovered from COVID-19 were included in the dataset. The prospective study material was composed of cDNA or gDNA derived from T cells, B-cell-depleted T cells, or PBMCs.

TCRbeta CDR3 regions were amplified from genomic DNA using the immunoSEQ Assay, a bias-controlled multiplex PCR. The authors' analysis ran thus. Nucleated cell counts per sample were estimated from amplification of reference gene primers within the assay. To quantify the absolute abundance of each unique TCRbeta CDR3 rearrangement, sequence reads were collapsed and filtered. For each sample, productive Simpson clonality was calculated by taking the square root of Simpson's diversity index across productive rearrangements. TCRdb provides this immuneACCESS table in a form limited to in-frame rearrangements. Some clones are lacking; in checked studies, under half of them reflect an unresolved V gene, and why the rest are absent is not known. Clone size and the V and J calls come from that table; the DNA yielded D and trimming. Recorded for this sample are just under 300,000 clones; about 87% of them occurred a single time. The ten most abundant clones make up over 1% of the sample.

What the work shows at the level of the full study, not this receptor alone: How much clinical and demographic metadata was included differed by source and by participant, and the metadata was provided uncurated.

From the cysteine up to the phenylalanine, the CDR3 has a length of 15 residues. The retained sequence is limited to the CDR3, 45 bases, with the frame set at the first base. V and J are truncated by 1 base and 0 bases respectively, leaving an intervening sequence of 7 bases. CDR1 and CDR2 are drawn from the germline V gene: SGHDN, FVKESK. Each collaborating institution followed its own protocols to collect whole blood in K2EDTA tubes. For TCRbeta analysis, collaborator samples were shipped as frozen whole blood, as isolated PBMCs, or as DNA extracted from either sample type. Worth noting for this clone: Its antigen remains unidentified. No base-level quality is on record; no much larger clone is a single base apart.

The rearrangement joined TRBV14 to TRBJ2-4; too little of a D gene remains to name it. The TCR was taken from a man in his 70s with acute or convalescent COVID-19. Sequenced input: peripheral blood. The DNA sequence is TGTGCCAGCAGCCAAGGTGGCCGAGCCAAAAACATTCAGTACTTC. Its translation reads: CASSQGGRAKNIQYF.